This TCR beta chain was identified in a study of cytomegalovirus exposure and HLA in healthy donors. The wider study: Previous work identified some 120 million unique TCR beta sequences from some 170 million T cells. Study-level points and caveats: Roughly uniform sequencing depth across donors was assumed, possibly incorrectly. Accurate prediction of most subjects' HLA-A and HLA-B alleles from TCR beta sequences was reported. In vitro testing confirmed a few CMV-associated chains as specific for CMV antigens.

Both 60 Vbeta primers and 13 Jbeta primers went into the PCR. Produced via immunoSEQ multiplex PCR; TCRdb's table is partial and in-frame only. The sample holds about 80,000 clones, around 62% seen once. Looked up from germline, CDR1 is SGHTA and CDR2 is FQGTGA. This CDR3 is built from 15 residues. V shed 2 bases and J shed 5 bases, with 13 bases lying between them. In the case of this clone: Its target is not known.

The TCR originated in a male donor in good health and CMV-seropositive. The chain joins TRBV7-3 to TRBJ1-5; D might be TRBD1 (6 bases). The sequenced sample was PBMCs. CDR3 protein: CASSLSGVPDQPQHF. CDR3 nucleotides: TGTGCCAGCAGCTTATCAGGGGTCCCCGATCAGCCCCAGCATTTT.